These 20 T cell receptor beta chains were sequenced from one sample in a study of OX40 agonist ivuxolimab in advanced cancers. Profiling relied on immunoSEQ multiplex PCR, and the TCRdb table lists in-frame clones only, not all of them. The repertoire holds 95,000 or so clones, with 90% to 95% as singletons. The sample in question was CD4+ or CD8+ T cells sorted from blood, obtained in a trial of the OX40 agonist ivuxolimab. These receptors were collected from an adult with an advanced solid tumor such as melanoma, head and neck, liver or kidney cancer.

The CDR3 protein is CASSPYRGEQFF. As DNA, the CDR3 is TGTGCCAGCAGCCCCTACAGGGGTGAGCAGTTCTTC. The V and J genes are TRBV11-1 and TRBJ2-1, with TRBD1 matching over 7 bases. V lost 5 bases, J lost 9 bases, and 4 bases stayed unmatched. This CDR3 comprises 12 residues. Germline CDR1 reads SGHAT; CDR2 reads FQDESV (reference sequence).

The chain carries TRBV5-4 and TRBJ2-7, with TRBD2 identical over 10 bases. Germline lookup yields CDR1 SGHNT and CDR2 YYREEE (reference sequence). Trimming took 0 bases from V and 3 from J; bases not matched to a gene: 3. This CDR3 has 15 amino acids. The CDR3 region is CASSLGTSGIYEQYF. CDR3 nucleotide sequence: TGTGCCAGCAGCTTGGGGACTAGCGGAATCTACGAGCAGTACTTC.

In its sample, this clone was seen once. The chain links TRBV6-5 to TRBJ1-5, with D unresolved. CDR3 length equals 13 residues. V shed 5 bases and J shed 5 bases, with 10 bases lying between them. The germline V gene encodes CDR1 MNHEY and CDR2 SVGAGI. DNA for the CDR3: TGTGCCAGCAGTGAAAGTAGTTATCAGCCCCAGCATTTT. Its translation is CASSESSYQPQHF.

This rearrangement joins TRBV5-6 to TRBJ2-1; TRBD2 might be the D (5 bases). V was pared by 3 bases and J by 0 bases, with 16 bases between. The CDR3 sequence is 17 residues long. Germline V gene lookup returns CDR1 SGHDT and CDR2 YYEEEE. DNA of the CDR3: TGTGCCAGCAGCTCTAGATGGACTTTCGGCTCCTACAATGAGCAGTTCTTC. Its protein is CASSSRWTFGSYNEQFF.

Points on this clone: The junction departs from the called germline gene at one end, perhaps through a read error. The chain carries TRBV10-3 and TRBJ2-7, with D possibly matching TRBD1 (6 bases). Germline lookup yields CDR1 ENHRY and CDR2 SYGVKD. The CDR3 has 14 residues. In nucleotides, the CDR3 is TGTGCCAGCAGTTCCGGGACATCCACCTACGAGCAGTACTTC. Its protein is CASSSGTSTYEQYF.

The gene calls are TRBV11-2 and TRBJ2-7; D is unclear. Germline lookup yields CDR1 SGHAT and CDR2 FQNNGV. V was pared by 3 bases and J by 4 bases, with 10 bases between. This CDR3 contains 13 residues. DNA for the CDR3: TGTGCCAGCAGCTTTGGCGCGCGGTACGAGCAGTACTTC. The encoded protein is CASSFGARYEQYF.

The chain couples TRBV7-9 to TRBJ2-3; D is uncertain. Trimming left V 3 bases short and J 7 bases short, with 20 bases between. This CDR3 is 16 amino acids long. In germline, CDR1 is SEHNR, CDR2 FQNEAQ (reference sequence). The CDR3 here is CASSLEPGRKRNTQYF. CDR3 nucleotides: TGTGCCAGCAGCTTGGAGCCAGGCCGCAAGAGGAATACGCAGTATTTT. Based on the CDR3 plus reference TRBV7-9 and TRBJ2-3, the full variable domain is DTGVSQNPRHKITKRGQNVTFRCDPISEHNRLYWYRQTLGQGPEFLTYFQNEAQLEKSRLLSDRFSAERPKGSFSTLEIQRTEQGDSAMYLCASSLEPGRKRNTQYFGPGTRLTVL.

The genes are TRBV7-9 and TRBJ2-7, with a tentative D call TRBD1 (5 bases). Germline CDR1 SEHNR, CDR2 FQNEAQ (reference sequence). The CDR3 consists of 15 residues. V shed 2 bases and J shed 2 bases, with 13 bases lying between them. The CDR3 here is CASSLLGQGTYEQYF. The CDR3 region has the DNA TGTGCCAGCAGCTTATTAGGCCAGGGTACCTACGAGCAGTACTTC.

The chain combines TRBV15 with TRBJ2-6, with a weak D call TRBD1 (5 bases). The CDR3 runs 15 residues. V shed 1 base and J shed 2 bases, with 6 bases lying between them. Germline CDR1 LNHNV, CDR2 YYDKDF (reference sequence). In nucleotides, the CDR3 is TGTGCCACCAGCAGAGTCAGGGCTGGGGCCAACGTCCTGACTTTC. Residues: CATSRVRAGANVLTF.

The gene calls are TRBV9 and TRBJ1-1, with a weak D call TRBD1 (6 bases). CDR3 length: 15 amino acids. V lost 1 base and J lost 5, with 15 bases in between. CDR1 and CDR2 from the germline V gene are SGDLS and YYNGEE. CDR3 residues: CASSVSGAGGTEAFF. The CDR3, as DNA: TGTGCCAGCAGCGTATCGGGGGCGGGTGGTACTGAAGCTTTCTTT.

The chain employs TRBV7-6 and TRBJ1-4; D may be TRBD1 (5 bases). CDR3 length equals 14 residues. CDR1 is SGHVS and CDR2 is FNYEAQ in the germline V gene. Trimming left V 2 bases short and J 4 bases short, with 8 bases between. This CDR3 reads CASSLTRGNEKLFF. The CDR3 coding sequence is TGTGCCAGCAGCTTAACGAGGGGTAATGAAAAACTGTTTTTT.

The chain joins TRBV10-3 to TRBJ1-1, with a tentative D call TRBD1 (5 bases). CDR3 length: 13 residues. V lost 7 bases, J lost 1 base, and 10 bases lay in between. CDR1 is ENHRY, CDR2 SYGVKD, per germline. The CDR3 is CAIMKTANTEAFF. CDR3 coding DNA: TGTGCCATCATGAAGACAGCGAACACTGAAGCTTTCTTT.

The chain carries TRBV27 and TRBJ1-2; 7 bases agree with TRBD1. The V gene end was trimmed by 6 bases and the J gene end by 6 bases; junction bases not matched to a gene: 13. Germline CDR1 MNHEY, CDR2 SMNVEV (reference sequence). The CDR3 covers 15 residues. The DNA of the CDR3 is TGTGCCAGCAGCTTTGGCCAGGACAGGTTTAATGGCTACACCTTC. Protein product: CASSFGQDRFNGYTF.

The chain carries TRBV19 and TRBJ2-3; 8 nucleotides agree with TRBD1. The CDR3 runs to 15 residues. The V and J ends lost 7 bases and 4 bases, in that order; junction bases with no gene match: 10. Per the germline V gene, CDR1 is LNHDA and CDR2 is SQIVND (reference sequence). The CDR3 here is CASTPRGPTSDTQYF. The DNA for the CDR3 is TGTGCCAGTACCCCCAGGGGGCCGACATCAGATACGCAGTATTTT.

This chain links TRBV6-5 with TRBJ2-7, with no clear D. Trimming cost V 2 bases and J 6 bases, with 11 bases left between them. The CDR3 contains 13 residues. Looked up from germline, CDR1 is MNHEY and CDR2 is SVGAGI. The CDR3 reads CASSYGSDPEQYF. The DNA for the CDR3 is TGTGCCAGCAGTTACGGTTCCGATCCCGAGCAGTACTTC.

CDR3 region: CASSPPTGLLNTEAFF. CDR3 DNA sequence: TGTGCCAGCTCACCACCGACAGGATTGCTGAACACTGAAGCTTTCTTT. The V call is TRBV18, the J call TRBJ1-1; maybe TRBD1 (6 bases). Germline V lookup: CDR1 KGHSH, CDR2 LQKENI. The length of the CDR3 is 16 residues. V was shortened by 0 bases and J by 0 bases, with 11 bases between the two germline ends.

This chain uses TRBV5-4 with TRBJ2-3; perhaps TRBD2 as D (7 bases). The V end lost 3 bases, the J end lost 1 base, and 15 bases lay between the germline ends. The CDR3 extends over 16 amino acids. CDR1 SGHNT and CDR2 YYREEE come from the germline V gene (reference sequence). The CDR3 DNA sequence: TGTGCCAGCAGCTCCCAGGGCGGGGGCGGCACAGATACGCAGTATTTT. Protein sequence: CASSSQGGGGTDTQYF. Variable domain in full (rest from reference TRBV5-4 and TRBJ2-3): ETGVTQSPTHLIKTRGQQVTLRCSSQSGHNTVSWYQQALGQGPQFIFQYYREEENGRGNFPPRFSGLQFPNYSSELNVNALELDDSALYLCASSSQGGGGTDTQYFGPGTRLTVL.

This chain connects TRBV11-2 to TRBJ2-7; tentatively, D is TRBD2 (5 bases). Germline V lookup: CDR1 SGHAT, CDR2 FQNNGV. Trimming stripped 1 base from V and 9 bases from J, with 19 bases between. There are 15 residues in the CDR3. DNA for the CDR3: TGTGCCAGCAGCTTAGCGGGAACTAGTTTAGCTTTGCAGTACTTC. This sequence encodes CASSLAGTSLALQYF.

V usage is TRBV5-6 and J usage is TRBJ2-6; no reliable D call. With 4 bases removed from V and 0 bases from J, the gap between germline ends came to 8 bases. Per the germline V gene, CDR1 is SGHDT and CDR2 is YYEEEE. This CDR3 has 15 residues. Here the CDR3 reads CASSPGLSGANVLTF. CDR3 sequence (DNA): TGTGCCAGCAGCCCGGGCCTCTCTGGGGCCAACGTCCTGACTTTC.

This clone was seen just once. CDR3 bases: TGTGCCAGCATCGCGGGGGGTAGTGCGACCGAGCAGTACTTC. Amino acids: CASIAGGSATEQYF. V gene TRBV28 combines with J gene TRBJ2-7; 8 nucleotides agree with TRBD2. After removal of 7 bases from V and 6 bases from J, the junction contained 11 bases not matched to a gene. Germline CDR1 reads MDHEN; CDR2 reads SYDVKM. The CDR3 totals 14 residues.